The sequence of this T cell receptor beta chain was determined in a study of CD8 T cells in ankylosing spondylitis. This clonotype appeared many times. Its antigen remains unidentified. V was cut by 7 bases and J by 5 bases, with 20 bases left in between. The CDR3 is 14 amino acids. Per the germline V gene, CDR1 is SQVTM and CDR2 is ANQGSEA. General study points: Reported data indicate significant enrichment of disease-linked clones within matched ankylosing spondylitis synovial fluid. Disease-associated clonotypes exhibited CD8+ identity and were relatively infrequent in peripheral blood.

A quantitative 5'-RACE method, one with molecular barcodes, was used to make TCR beta libraries. TCRdb fed the 5' RACE reads into MiXCR, producing one record per CDR3 protein. The sample records 200,000 or so distinct CDR3 sequences, approximately 12% being singletons. Sequenced: blood, either unsorted or a sorted T cell fraction (not recorded which). The chain joins TRBV29-1 to TRBJ1-1; no definite D call. The sequence was obtained from a female donor with ankylosing spondylitis or in good health (not recorded which). CDR3 bases: TGCAGCGCCGGGCAAGCAGGTCAGATAACTGAAGCTTTCTTT. Its protein is CSAGQAGQITEAFF.